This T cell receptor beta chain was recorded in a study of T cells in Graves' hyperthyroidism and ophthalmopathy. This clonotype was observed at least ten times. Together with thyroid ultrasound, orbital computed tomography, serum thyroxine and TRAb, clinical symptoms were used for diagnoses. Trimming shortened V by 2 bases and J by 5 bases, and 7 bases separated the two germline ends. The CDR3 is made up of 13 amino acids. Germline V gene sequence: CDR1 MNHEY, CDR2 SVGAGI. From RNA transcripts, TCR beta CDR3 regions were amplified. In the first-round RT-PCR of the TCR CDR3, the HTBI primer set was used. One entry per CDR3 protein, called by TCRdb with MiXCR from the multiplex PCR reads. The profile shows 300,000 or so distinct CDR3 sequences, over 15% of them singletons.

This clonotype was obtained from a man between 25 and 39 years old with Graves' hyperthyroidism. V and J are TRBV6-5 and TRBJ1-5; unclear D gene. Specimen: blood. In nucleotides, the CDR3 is TGTGCCAGCAGTTACGAGGTGGATCAGCCCCAGCATTTT. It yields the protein CASSYEVDQPQHF.